The T cell receptor (beta chain) described here comes from a study of cytomegalovirus exposure and HLA in healthy donors. Study results and limitations: Several of the most significant clusters appeared linked to common viral pathogens, based on a later analysis. Of the V segments, some could not be distinguished, including TRBV6-2 and TRBV6-3, and were excluded. The listing of 160 or so TCR beta chains classed them as cytomegalovirus-associated. Accurate predictions that matched the HLA-A and HLA-B alleles of most subjects were reportedly made from TCR beta sequences.

The PCR contained 60 Vbeta and 13 Jbeta primers. Data came from immunoSEQ multiplex PCR; TCRdb stores just in-frame clones and leaves some out. This sample has fewer than 250,000 clones, with about 90% found just once. A note on this clone: Its antigen remains unknown.

The CDR3 loop spans 14 amino acids. J gave up 4 bases and V 5 bases, and 6 bases lay outside the gene matches. CDR1 is MNHEY and CDR2 is SMNVEV in the germline V gene (reference sequence). Specimen: PBMCs. This TCR came from a boy aged 2-9 years in good health and CMV-seronegative. The chain couples TRBV27 to TRBJ1-2, with 8 bases identical to TRBD1. The CDR3: CASSGDRGPYGYTF. The CDR3 DNA is TGTGCCAGCAGTGGAGACAGGGGCCCCTATGGCTACACCTTC.